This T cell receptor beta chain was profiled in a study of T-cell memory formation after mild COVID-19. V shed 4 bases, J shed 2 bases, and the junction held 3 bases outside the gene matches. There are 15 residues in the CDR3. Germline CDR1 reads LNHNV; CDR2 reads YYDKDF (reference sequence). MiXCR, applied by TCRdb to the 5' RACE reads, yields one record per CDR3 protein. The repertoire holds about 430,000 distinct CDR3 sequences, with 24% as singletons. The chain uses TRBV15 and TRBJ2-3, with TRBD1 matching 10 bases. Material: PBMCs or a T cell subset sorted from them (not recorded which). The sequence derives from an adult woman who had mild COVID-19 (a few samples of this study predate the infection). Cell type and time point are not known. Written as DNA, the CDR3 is TGTGCCACCAGCAAGGACAGGGGGATCACAGATACGCAGTATTTT. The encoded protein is CATSKDRGITDTQYF. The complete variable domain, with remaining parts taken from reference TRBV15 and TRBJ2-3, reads DAMVIQNPRYQVTQFGKPVTLSCSQTLNHNVMYWYQQKSSQAPKLLFHYYDKDFNNEADTPDNFQSRRPNTSFCFLDIRSPGLGDTAMYLCATSKDRGITDTQYFGPGTRLTVL.